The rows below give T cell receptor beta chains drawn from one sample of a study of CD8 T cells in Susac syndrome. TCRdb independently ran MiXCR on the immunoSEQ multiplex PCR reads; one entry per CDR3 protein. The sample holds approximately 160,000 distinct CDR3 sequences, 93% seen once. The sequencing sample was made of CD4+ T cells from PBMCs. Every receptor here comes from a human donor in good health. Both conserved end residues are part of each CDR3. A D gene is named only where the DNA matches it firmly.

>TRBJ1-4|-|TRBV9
CASSLGGAALGEKLFF
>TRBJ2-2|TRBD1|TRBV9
CASSARGQNGELFF
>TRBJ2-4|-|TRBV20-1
CSVRQRTDKNIQYF
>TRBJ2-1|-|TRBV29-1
CSTGGSTYNEQFF
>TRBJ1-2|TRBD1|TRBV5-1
CASSGGTGVYGYTF
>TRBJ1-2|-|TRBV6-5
CASSYSPRVRSYGYTF
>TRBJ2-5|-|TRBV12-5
CASGLRGKETQYF
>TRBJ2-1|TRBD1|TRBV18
CASSRSTGGPYNEQFF
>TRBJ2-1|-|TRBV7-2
CASSLRVADNEQFF
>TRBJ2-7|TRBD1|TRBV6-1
CASSEVGQGAEQYF
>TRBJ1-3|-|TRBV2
CASNLDDSGNTIYF
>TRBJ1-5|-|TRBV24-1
CATSDLLSHSNQPQHF
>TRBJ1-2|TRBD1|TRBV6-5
CASSSWTGGIYGYTF
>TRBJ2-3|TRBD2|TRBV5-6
CASSSPWAGGPVTQYF
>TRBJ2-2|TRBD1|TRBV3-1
CASSQRQGPGELFF
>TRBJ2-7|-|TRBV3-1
CASSQDLGYYEQYF
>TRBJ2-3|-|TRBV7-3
CASSGVFTDTQYF
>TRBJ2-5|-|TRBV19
CASSSRGLETQYF
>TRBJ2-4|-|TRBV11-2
CASSPGTPTGSKNIQYF
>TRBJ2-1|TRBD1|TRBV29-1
CSVEKDRDNEQFF
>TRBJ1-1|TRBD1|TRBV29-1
CSVYNPDRVTEAFF
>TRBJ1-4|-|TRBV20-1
CSARGAVGLFF
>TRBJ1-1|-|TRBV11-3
CASGVGAGTEAFF
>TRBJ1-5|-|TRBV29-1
CSVGDHQPQHF
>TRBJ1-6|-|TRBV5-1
CASSTSLGNSPLHF
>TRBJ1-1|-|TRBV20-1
CSARDLGSEAFF
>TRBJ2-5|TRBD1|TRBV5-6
CASSITGVRETQYF
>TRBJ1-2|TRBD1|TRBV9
CASSVRDRGNYGYTF
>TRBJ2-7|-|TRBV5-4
CASSLRSHTGSYEQYF
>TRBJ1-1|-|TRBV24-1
CATRGSSNTEAFF
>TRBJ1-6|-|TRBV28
CASSPGGDRDYGTLHF
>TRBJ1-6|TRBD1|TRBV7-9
CASSLRDSSSPLHF
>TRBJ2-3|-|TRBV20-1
CSAASDGTDTQYF
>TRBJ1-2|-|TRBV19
CASSLLSYGYTF
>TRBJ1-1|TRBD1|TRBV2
CASRTGTEAFF
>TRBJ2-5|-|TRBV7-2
CASSSGPEEGTQYF
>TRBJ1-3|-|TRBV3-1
CASSEGTAGNTIYF
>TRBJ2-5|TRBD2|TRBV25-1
CASSGAGGSETQYF
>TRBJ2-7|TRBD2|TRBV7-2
CASSFGLAGYEQYF
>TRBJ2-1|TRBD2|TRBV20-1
CSASQRGVYNEQFF
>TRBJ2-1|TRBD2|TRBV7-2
CASSASSGGVYNEQFF
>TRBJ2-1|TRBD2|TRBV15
CATSRSTTSGGYNEQFF
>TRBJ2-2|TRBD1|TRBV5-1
CASSLEGQMNTGELFF
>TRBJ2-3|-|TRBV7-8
CASRQETDTQYF
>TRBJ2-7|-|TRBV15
CATSGDTGPYEQYF
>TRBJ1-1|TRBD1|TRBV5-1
CVSSYTGGENTEAFF
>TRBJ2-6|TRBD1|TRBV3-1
CASSHPTGSGANVLTF
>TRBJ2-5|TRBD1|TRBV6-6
CASSKLQWTGQETQYF
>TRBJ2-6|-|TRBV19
CASRPTYTTSGANVLTF
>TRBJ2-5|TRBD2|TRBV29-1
CSGTSGQETQYF
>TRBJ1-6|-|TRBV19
CASSYGDLDSPLHF
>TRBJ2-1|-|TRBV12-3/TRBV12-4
CASSFGGSYNEQFF
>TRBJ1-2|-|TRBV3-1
CASSRQGPNYGYTF
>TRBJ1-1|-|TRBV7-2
CASSLGTGSPLAESFF
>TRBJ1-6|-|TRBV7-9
CASSPGQSNSPLHF